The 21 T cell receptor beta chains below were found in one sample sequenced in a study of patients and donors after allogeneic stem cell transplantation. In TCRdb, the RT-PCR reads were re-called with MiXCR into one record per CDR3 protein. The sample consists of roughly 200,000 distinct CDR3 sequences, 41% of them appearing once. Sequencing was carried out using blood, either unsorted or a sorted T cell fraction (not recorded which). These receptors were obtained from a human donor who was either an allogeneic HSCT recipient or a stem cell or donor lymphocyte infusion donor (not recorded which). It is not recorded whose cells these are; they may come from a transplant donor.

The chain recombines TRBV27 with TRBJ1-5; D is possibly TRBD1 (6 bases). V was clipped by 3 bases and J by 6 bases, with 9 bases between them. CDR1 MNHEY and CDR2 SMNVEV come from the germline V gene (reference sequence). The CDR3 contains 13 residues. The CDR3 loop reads CASSFSRGQPQHF. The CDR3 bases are TGTGCCAGCAGTTTCTCCAGGGGTCAGCCCCAGCATTTT.

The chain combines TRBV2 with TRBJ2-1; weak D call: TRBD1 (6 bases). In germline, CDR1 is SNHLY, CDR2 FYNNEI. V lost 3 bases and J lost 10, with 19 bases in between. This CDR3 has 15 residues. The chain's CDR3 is CASSDEGQLLGEQFF. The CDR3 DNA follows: TGTGCCAGCAGTGATGAAGGACAGCTCCTCGGAGAGCAGTTCTTC.

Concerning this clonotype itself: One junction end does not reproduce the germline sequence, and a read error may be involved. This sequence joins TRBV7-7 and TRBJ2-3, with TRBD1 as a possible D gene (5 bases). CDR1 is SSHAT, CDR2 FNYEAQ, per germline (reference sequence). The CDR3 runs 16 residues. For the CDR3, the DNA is TGTGCTAGCAGCTTAGGTCCCCCAGGGAGCACAGATACGCAGTATTTT. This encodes CASSLGPPGSTDTQYF. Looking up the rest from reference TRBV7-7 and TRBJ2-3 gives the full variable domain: GAGVSQSPRYKVTKRGQDVTLRCDPISSHATLYWYQQALGQGPEFLTYFNYEAQPDKSGLPSDRFSAERPEGSISTLTIQRTEQRDSAMYRCASSLGPPGSTDTQYFGPGTRLTVL.

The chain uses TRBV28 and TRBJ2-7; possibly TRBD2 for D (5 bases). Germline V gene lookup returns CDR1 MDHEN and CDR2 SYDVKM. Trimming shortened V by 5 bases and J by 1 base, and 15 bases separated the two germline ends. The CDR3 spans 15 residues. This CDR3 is CASSDRTPRSYEQYF. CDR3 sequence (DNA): TGTGCCAGCAGTGACCGGACTCCCAGATCCTACGAGCAGTACTTC.

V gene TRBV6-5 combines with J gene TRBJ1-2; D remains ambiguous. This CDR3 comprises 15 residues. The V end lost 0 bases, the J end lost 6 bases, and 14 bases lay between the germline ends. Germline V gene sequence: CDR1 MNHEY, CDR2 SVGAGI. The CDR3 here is CASSYSRAVTNGYTF. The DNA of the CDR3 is TGTGCCAGCAGTTACTCCCGGGCAGTGACGAATGGCTACACCTTC.

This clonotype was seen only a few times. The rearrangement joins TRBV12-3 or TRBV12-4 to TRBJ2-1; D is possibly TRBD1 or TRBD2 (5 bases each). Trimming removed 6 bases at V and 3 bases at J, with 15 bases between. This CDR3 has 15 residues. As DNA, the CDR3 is TGTGCCAGCAGCCCGGGACCCCAAGGCTACAATGAGCAGTTCTTC. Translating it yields CASSPGPQGYNEQFF.

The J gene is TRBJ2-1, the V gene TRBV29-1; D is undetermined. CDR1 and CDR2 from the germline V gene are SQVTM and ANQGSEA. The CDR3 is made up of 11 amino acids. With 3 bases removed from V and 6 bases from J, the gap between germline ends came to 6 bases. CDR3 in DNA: TGCAGCGTTGACAGCTTCAATGAGCAGTTCTTC. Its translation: CSVDSFNEQFF.

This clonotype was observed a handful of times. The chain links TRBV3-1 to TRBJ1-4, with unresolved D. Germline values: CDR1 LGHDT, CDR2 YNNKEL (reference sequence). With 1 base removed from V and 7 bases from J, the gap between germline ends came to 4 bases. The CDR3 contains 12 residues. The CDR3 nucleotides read TGTGCCAGCAGCCAAGTGGGTGAAAAACTGTTTTTT. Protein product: CASSQVGEKLFF.

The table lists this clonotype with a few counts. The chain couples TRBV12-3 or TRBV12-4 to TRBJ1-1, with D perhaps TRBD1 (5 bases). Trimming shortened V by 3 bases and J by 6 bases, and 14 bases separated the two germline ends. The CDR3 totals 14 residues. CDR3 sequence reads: CASSLVEGTPEAFF. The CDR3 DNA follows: TGTGCCAGCAGTTTGGTGGAGGGGACCCCTGAAGCTTTCTTT.

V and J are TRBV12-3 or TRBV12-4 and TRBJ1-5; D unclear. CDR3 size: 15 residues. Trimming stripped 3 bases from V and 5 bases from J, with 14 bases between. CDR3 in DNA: TGTGCCAGCAGTTTCGGTGACCGGTTGGATCAGCCCCAGCATTTT. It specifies CASSFGDRLDQPQHF.

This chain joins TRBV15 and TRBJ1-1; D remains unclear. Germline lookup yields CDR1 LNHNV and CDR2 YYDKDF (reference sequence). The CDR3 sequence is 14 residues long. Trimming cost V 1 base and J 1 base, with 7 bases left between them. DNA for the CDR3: TGTGCCACCAGCAGAGCGAGAGGGAACACTGAAGCTTTCTTT. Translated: CATSRARGNTEAFF.

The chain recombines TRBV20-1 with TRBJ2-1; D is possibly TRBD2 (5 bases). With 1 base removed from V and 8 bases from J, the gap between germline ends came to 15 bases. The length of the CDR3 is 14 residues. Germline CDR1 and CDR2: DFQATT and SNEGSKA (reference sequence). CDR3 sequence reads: CSARALASPDEQFF. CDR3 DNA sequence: TGCAGTGCTAGAGCGCTAGCCTCCCCGGATGAGCAGTTCTTC.

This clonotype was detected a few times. The CDR3 is CASSEAPWDAINQPQHF. CDR3 bases: TGTGCCAGCAGTGAAGCCCCCTGGGACGCAATCAATCAGCCCCAGCATTTT. The rearrangement joins TRBV2 to TRBJ1-5, with a possible D match to TRBD1 (5 bases). V was pared by 0 bases and J by 3 bases, with 15 bases between. CDR1 and CDR2 from the germline V gene are SNHLY and FYNNEI. This CDR3 comprises 17 residues.

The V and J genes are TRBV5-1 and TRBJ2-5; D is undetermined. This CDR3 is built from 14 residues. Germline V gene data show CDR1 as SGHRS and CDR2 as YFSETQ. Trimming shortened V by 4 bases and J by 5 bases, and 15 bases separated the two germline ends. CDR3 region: CASSTRSLRETQYF. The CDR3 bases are TGCGCCAGCAGCACCCGGTCCCTAAGGGAGACCCAGTACTTC.

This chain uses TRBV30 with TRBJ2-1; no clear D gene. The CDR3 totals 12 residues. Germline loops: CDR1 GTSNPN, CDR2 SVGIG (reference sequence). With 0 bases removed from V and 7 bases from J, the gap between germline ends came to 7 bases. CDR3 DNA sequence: TGTGCCTGGAGTGTGGTCTGGAATGAGCAGTTCTTC. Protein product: CAWSVVWNEQFF.

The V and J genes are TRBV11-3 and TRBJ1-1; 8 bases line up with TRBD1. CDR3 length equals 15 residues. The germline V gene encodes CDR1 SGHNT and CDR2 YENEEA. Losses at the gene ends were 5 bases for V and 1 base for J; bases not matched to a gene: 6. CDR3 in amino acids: CASSPTGASNTEAFF. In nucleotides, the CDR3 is TGTGCCAGCAGCCCGACAGGGGCATCGAACACTGAAGCTTTCTTT.

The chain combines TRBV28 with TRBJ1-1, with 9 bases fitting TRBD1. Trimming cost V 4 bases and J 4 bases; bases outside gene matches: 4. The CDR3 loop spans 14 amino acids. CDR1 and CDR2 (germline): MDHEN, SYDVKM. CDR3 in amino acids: CASSSQGATTEAFF. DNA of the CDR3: TGTGCCAGCAGTTCACAGGGGGCGACCACTGAAGCTTTCTTT.

CDR3 residues: CASSQPSGRRSYNEQFF. CDR3 DNA: TGTGCCAGCAGCCAGCCTAGCGGGAGGCGCTCCTACAATGAGCAGTTCTTC. The gene calls are TRBV7-9 and TRBJ2-1; 11 bases align to TRBD2. Losses at the gene ends were 5 bases for V and 0 bases for J; bases not matched to a gene: 6. There are 17 residues in the CDR3. CDR1 is SEHNR, CDR2 FQNEAQ, per germline (reference sequence).

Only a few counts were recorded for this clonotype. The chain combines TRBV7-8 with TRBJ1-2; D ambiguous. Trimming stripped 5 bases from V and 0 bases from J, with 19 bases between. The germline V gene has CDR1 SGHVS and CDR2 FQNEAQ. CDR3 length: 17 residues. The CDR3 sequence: CASSTMPSAGTNYGYTF. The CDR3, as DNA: TGTGCCAGCAGCACAATGCCTTCGGCAGGAACTAACTATGGCTACACCTTC.

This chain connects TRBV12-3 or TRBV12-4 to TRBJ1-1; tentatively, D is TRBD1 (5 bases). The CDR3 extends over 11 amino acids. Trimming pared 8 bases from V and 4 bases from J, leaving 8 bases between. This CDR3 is CASGGRTEAFF. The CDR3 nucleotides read TGTGCCAGCGGGGGACGCACTGAAGCTTTCTTT.

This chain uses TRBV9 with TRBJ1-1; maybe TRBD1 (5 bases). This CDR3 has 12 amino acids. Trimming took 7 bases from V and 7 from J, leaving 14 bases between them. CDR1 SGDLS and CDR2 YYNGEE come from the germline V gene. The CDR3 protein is CASRGTGDEAFF. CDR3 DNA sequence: TGTGCCAGCCGCGGGACGGGCGATGAAGCTTTCTTT.